The 2 T cell receptor beta chains presented below share a single source sample, sequenced in a study of CD8 T cells in Susac syndrome. Random hexamers were used to reverse transcribe the RNA input (about 0.5 to 1 ug). One entry per CDR3 protein results from TCRdb running MiXCR on the immunoSEQ multiplex PCR reads. Altogether approximately 200,000 distinct CDR3 sequences are present, about 90% being singletons, with the ten largest covering approximately 0.13%. The material sequenced was CD8+ T cells from PBMCs. These receptors all stem from a human donor with multiple sclerosis.

The chain combines TRBV6-5 with TRBJ2-7; D unresolved. V dropped 2 bases and J dropped 0 bases, with 8 bases sitting between them. From germline, CDR1 is MNHEY and CDR2 SVGAGI. The CDR3 spans 14 residues. The CDR3, as DNA: TGTGCCAGCAGTTACAGCCCAACCTCCTACGAGCAGTACTTC. It specifies CASSYSPTSYEQYF.

This clonotype was counted a single time. The chain uses TRBV19 and TRBJ2-7; tentatively, D is TRBD1 (6 bases). Germline CDR1 LNHDA, CDR2 SQIVND (reference sequence). Trimming removed 5 bases at V and 2 bases at J, with 13 bases between. This CDR3 is built from 14 residues. CDR3 amino acids: CASSGPGEAYEQYF. CDR3 in DNA: TGTGCCAGTAGTGGCCCAGGGGAAGCCTACGAGCAGTACTTC.